This T cell receptor beta chain was retrieved from a study of cytomegalovirus exposure and HLA in healthy donors. Study conclusions and caveats: Researchers catalogued about 150 TCR beta chains as cytomegalovirus-associated.

CDR3 length: 15 amino acids. Germline CDR1 SGHRS, CDR2 YFSETQ. The V end lost 0 bases, the J end lost 0 bases, and 9 bases lay between the germline ends. Primers included in the PCR were 60 Vbeta and 13 Jbeta primers. Assay: immunoSEQ multiplex PCR; the TCRdb copy retains only in-frame clones and omits some. This table has 120,000 to 150,000 clones, around 86% appearing once. Worth noting for this clone: Its specificity is unknown. Other DNA sequences from this sample encode an identical CDR3 as well.

The source is a woman aged 25 to 45 in good health and CMV-seronegative. Sample: PBMCs. The chain has TRBV5-1 and TRBJ1-1; D might be TRBD1 (5 bases). CDR3 bases: TGCGCCAGCAGCTTGGGAGCGGGGGTGAACACTGAAGCTTTCTTT. It specifies CASSLGAGVNTEAFF.